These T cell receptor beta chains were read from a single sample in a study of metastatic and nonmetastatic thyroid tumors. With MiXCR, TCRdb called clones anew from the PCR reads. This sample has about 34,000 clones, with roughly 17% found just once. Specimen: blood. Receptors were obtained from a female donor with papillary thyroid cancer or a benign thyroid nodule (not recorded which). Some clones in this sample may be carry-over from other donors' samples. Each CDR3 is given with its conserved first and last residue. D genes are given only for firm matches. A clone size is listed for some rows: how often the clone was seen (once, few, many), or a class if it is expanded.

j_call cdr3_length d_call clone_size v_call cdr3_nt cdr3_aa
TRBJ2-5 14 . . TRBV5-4 TGTTCCAGCAGCTCGGGGCAGACCCAAGAGACCCAGTACTTC CSSSSGQTQETQYF
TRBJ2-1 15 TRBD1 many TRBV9 TGTGCCAGCAGCGTCGACAGGGTTGTGGGGGATGAGCAGTTCTTC CASSVDRVVGDEQFF
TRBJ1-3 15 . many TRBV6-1 TGTGCCAGCAGTCACGCGACAGACTCTGGAAACACCATATATTTT CASSHATDSGNTIYF
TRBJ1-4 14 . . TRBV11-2 TGTGCCAGCAGCCGTCGGGGGGCGGGGGAAAAACTGTTTTTT CASSRRGAGEKLFF
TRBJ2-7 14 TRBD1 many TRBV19 TGTGCCAGTAGGAAGAGGGACAGGGGTGACGAGCAGTACTTC CASRKRDRGDEQYF
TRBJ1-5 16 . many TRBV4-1 TGCGCCAGCAGCCTAGCGCCTGGGGACGGCAATCAGCCCCAGCATTTT CASSLAPGDGNQPQHF
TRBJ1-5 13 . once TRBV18 TGTGCCAGCTCACGCGACAGAAATCAGCCCCAGCATTTT CASSRDRNQPQHF
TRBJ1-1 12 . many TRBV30 TGTGCCTGGGGCCCAACGGACACTGAAGCTTTCTTT CAWGPTDTEAFF
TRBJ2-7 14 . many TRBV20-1 TGCAGTGCTAGGTCCGGGACTGTATCCTACGAGCAGTACTTC CSARSGTVSYEQYF
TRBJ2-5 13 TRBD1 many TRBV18 TGTGCCAGCTCAACCGACAGGGTTGGGACCCAGTACTTC CASSTDRVGTQYF
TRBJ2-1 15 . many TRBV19 TGTGCCAGTAGTATCGCGGGAAGCTCCTACAATGAGCAGTTCTTC CASSIAGSSYNEQFF
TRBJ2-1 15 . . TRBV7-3 TGTGCCAGCAGCTCAGGGCAGAGTTCCTACAATGAGCAGTTCTTC CASSSGQSSYNEQFF
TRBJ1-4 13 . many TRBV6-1 TGTGCCAGCAGTCCCCTAAAGGACCGCCTACTGTTTTTT CASSPLKDRLLFF
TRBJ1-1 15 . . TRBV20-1 TGCAGTGCTAGAGATGATAGCGGGAGGGACACTGAAGCTTTCTTT CSARDDSGRDTEAFF
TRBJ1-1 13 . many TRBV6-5 TGTGCCAGCAGTTACGGGGAATCCACTGAAGCTTTCTTT CASSYGESTEAFF
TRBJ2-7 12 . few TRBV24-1 TGTGCCACCAGTGACAGCTCCTACGAGCAGTACTTC CATSDSSYEQYF
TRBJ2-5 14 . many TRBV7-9 TGTGCCAGCAGCTTAGGGACAGTACAAGAGACCCAGTACTTC CASSLGTVQETQYF
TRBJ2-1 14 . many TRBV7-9 TGTGCCAGCAGCTTAGTGGTTAGAGGAGGTGAGCAGTTCTTC CASSLVVRGGEQFF
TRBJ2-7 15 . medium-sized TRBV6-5 TGTGCCAGCAGTTACCCACCCGAGGGAATCCACGAGCAGTACTTC CASSYPPEGIHEQYF
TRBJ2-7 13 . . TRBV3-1 TGTGCCAGCAGCTATGACATCTCCTACGAGCAGTACTTC CASSYDISYEQYF
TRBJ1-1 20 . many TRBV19 TGTGCCAGTAGTATAAAGTTAAGGGAACCTGGAATTCGGAAGAACACTGAAGCTTTCTTT CASSIKLREPGIRKNTEAFF
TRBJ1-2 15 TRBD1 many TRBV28 TGTGCCAGCAGTTTACTAGGGACAGGGGTCTATGGCTACACCTTC CASSLLGTGVYGYTF
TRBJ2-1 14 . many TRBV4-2 TGTGCCAGCAGCCAAGATTCTGACCCCGATGAGCAGTTCTTC CASSQDSDPDEQFF
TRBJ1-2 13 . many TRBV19 TGTGCCAGTAGTATAGTGGCAGGGAGAGGCTACACCTTC CASSIVAGRGYTF
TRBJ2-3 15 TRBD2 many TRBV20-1 TGCAGTGCTAGATTACTAGCGGGCCACACAGATACGCAGTATTTT CSARLLAGHTDTQYF
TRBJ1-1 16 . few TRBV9 TGTGCCAGCAGCTCTCCGGAGGGTGTTCAGACCACTGAAGCTTTCTTT CASSSPEGVQTTEAFF
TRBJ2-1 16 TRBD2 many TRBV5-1 TGCGCCAGCAGCTTAATAGCGGGCGGCTCCTACAATGAGCAGTTCTTC CASSLIAGGSYNEQFF
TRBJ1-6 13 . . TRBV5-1 TGCGCCAGCAGTGAAGGGGGTAATTCACCCCTCCACTTT CASSEGGNSPLHF
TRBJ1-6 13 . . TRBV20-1 TGCAGTGCTAGAGTGGACCCCAATTCACCCCTCCACTTT CSARVDPNSPLHF
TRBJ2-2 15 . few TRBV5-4 TGTGCCAGCAGCTCTACCCATCTGAACACCGGGGAGCTGTTTTTT CASSSTHLNTGELFF
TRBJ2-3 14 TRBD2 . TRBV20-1 TGCAGTGCTCGGACTAGTGTGAGGCAAGATACGCAGTATTTT CSARTSVRQDTQYF
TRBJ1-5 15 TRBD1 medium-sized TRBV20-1 TGCAGTGCCGCCCTTCAAACAGGGGGGGGGCAGCCCCAGCATTTT CSAALQTGGGQPQHF
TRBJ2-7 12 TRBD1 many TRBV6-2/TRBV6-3 TGTGCCAGCAGTTCTGGACAGGCCGAGCAGTACTTC CASSSGQAEQYF
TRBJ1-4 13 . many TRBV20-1 TGCAGTGCTTTACAGGGTACTAATGAAAAACTGTTTTTT CSALQGTNEKLFF
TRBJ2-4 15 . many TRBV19 TGTGCCAGTACCTCCTTCCGGGGAGCCAAAAACATTCAGTACTTC CASTSFRGAKNIQYF
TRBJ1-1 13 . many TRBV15 TGTGCCACCAGCGGGGTTTCTCAAGGTCAAGCTTTCTTT CATSGVSQGQAFF